This T cell receptor beta chain was captured in a study of glioma-infiltrating T cells (dated by TCRdb to the mid-2010s). Some background on the complete study: TCR alpha- and beta-chain repertoires were sequenced from glioma tissue, non-neoplastic brain tissue and matched peripheral blood mononuclear cells. To gauge divergence between tissue and blood T-cell populations, every tissue-infiltrating repertoire was compared against the peripheral blood repertoire from the same patient. The paired cohort was made up of three low-grade glioma patients, about 8 primary glioblastoma patients and three non-glioma patients who contributed non-neoplastic brain tissue. Study-level results and caveats: Very few CDR3 sequences were shared between tissue and blood, attributed to high CDR3 diversity and limited sampling. In non-neoplastic patients, VJ-independent divergence between tissue and blood fell below expectation, whereas in all gliomas, and especially in low-grade gliomas, the divergence rose above expectation. Group comparisons were based on small numbers of patients: three non-neoplastic, three low-grade glioma and several glioblastoma patients.

Turning to this clonotype: Its cognate antigen has yet to be identified. Qualities for individual bases were not recorded, and no much larger clone is one base off.

TCR alpha and beta CDR3 regions were amplified with the iRepertoire nested amplicon-rescue multiplex PCR (arm-PCR) platform from RNA. The input for one-step reverse transcription and amplification was about 85-400 ng of either tissue mRNA or PBMC total RNA. Following bead purification, Illumina adapters were added by a secondary multiplex PCR, and libraries between 200 and 400 bp were gel-purified. Internal 6-nucleotide barcodes were carried by the libraries and were used for demultiplexing. Sequencing of the libraries was done on an Illumina MiSeq using 2x220 or 2x250 nucleotide paired-end reads. On the study's bioinformatics: FLASH 1.2.11 was used to merge paired reads, and BWA-MEM then aligned the reads to the GRCh37 human genome before TRA and TRB reads were extracted. An IMGT-derived reference of cassette sequences and CDR3 motifs, with pseudogenes included, was used for V and J assignment. Three-frame translation of reads was performed, and productive CDR3s were defined as those with a C...FGXG motif and no stop codons. A clonotype was defined as a unique combination of a V-J cassette pair and a CDR3 amino acid sequence. Reads were filtered by Hamming distance, with the threshold set by the sequence error rate of each sample in mapped regions. TCRdb redid the processing of the public reads, applying fastp at Q25 and MiXCR, and retained in-frame beta chains. Entries that share a CDR3 protein sequence are merged under the most common genes and DNA. The V and J calls and clone size come from TCRdb's table, not from the authors' own analysis. The sample data list 150,000 to 200,000 distinct CDR3 sequences, and about 47% of these were observed just once. The ten biggest clones cover about 5.2% of the sample.

This TCR came from a human donor with low-grade glioma or glioblastoma, undergoing nonglioma brain surgery, or in good health (not recorded which). Sequencing input: glioma tissue, nonneoplastic brain tissue, or PBMCs (not recorded which).

The bases read TGTGCCAGTAGTATCGTGGTAGGAGATAGCTACGAGCAGTACTTC. Translated, it reads CASSIVVGDSYEQYF. The sequence joins TRBV19 to TRBJ2-7; there is no confident call for the D gene. The CDR3 starts with the cysteine, ends with the phenylalanine, and has 15 residues. Solely the CDR3 DNA is kept, with 45 bases framed from the first base. The germline V gene (reference sequence) gives CDR1 as LNHDA and CDR2 as SQIVND. V is pared back by 3 bases and J by 3 bases, with 15 bases lying between the germline termini.